The 18 T cell receptor beta chains listed next were all sequenced from one sample in a study of read filtering for tumor transcriptome and immune sequencing. The library was built from around 400 ng RNA with molecular barcoded adaptors for alpha/delta and beta/gamma chains. TCRdb reanalysed the reads using MiXCR and keeps one entry per CDR3 protein. The sample records under 50,000 distinct CDR3 sequences, approximately 14% being singletons. The sequencing input was a population of CD138-negative cells sorted from bone marrow. The origin of the receptors is a donor aged 40 or older with multiple myeloma.

This chain connects TRBV4-2 to TRBJ1-3; D is uncertain. In germline, CDR1 is LGHNA, CDR2 YNFKEQ. V dropped 1 base and J dropped 0 bases, with 7 bases sitting between them. This CDR3 is built from 15 residues. The CDR3 nucleotides read TGTGCCAGCAGCCAAGGCAGAGACTCTGGAAACACCATATATTTT. Residues: CASSQGRDSGNTIYF.

This clonotype has more than one count but fewer than ten. The CDR3 sequence: CAISESTQGVNYGYTF. The CDR3 nucleotides are TGTGCCATCAGTGAGTCGACTCAGGGAGTTAACTATGGCTACACCTTC. V usage is TRBV10-3 and J usage is TRBJ1-2; maybe TRBD1 (5 bases). The germline CDR1 and CDR2 sequences are ENHRY and SYGVKD. This CDR3 has 16 amino acids. Trimming left V 0 bases short and J 1 base short, with 12 bases between.

This clonotype was seen many times. The chain employs TRBV2 and TRBJ2-2; 12 nucleotides agree with TRBD1. V shed 5 bases and J 5 bases; nucleotides not matched to a gene: 6. The CDR3 covers 16 residues. Germline-derived CDR1 and CDR2 are SNHLY and FYNNEI. The CDR3, as DNA: TGTGCCAGCAGTCCCGGGACAGGGGGCAGGACCGGGGAGCTGTTTTTT. It is translated as CASSPGTGGRTGELFF.

Notes on this clonotype: Here the CDR3 omits its conserved ending phenylalanine or tryptophan, so a read error is the likely source. This chain links TRBV5-1 with TRBJ1-1, with 8 positions matching TRBD1. Germline V gene sequence: CDR1 SGHRS, CDR2 YFSETQ. CDR3 length: 14 amino acids. V lost 7 bases to trimming and J lost 3 bases; unmatched junction nucleotides: 8. The CDR3 loop reads CASRRTGLDTEAFL. CDR3 nucleotides: TGCGCCAGCCGCCGGACAGGGTTGGACACTGAAGCTTTCCTT.

This clonotype occurred many times. The chain couples TRBV6-5 to TRBJ2-7; D unresolved. V lost 0 bases, J lost 4 bases, and 7 bases lay in between. The germline gives CDR1 MNHEY, CDR2 SVGAGI. CDR3 length: 13 residues. The CDR3, as DNA: TGTGCCAGCAGTTACTCGACCGGTTACGAGCAGTACTTC. This gives the protein CASSYSTGYEQYF.

This clonotype has ten or more counts. The chain has TRBV4-2 and TRBJ2-3, with D possibly being TRBD1 or TRBD2 (5 bases each). The germline V and J ends were trimmed by 0 bases and 0 bases, with 16 bases remaining between them. The CDR3 contains 18 residues. Germline lookup yields CDR1 LGHNA and CDR2 YNFKEQ. The DNA for the CDR3 is TGTGCCAGCAGCCAAGATCGGGGACGGGTATCTAGCACAGATACGCAGTATTTT. Translating gives CASSQDRGRVSSTDTQYF.

This clonotype occurred a few times. V usage is TRBV6-6 and J usage is TRBJ2-7, with 7 bases that match TRBD2. The trim removed 2 bases at V and 1 base at J, leaving 2 bases unmatched. This CDR3 has 14 amino acids. The germline CDR1 and CDR2 sequences are MNHNY and SVGAGI (reference sequence). In DNA form, the CDR3 reads TGTGCCAGCAGTTACGGCGGGGGTTCCTACGAGCAGTACTTC. This encodes CASSYGGGSYEQYF.

This clonotype was detected ten times or more. V is TRBV7-6 and J is TRBJ2-1; D perhaps matches TRBD1 (6 bases). CDR3 size: 15 residues. V lost 5 bases and J lost 7, with 18 bases in between. The V gene's germline CDR1 is SGHVS and CDR2 FNYEAQ. The CDR3 DNA reads TGTGCCAGCAGCGCCCTCCCTACAGGGAAGAATGAGCAGTTCTTC. This translates into CASSALPTGKNEQFF.

Note on this clonotype: The junction shows a germline mismatch at one end, possibly a read error. The chain couples TRBV12-3 or TRBV12-4 to TRBJ2-6; 9 bases align to TRBD1. The CDR3 consists of 16 residues. The CDR3 region has the DNA TGTGCCAGCACCCAACGGACAGGGGCTGGGGTCAACGTCCTGACTTTC. This codes for CASTQRTGAGVNVLTF.

This clonotype was seen a handful of times. Relative to the germline gene, one junction end is altered; a read error may explain this. This chain links TRBV18 with TRBJ2-1, with TRBD2 as a possible D gene (6 bases). In germline, CDR1 is KGHSH, CDR2 LQKENI. This CDR3 has 13 residues. CDR3 in DNA: TGTGCCAGCTCAGGGGACTTGGACAATGGGCAGTTCTTC. Translated, it gives CASSGDLDNGQFF.

Concerning this clonotype itself: This likely reflects a read error, since a far larger clone is one base away. This chain links TRBV7-9 with TRBJ1-1; TRBD1 agrees at 9 bases. The junction had 15 bases not matched to a gene; V was cut back by 8 bases and J by 8 bases. The CDR3 spans 15 residues. Germline V gene lookup returns CDR1 SEHNR and CDR2 FQNEAQ (reference sequence). Here the CDR3 reads CASGQWTGAPQEAFF. In DNA form, the CDR3 reads TGTGCCAGCGGCCAATGGACAGGGGCCCCCCAAGAAGCTTTCTTT.

Concerning this clonotype: A read error is likely here: a far larger clone is one base away. The rearrangement uses TRBV20-1 and TRBJ2-1, with 8 bases aligning to TRBD2. Matching the DNA end better, TRBJ2-7 makes the J call doubtful. The germline V gene encodes CDR1 DFQATT and CDR2 SNEGSKA (reference sequence). The CDR3 runs 16 residues. CDR3 coding DNA: TGCAGTGTTAGAGATCCGAGAAGCGGGAGCGGCTACGAGCAGTACTTC. Translating it yields CSVRDPRSGSGYEQYF.

This clonotype has ten or more counts. The V call is TRBV28, the J call TRBJ2-5; 8 bases are shared with TRBD2. CDR1 MDHEN and CDR2 SYDVKM come from the germline V gene. The CDR3 has 15 amino acids. V lost 1 base to trimming and J lost 4 bases; unmatched junction nucleotides: 5. The CDR3 region is CASSLYGLARETQYF. CDR3 in DNA: TGTGCCAGCAGTTTATACGGACTAGCCAGAGAGACCCAGTACTTC.

This clonotype turned up a few times. The gene calls are TRBV24-1 and TRBJ2-2; 7 nucleotides agree with TRBD1. CDR1 is KGHDR and CDR2 is SFDVKD in the germline V gene. This CDR3 has 17 amino acids. V lost 5 bases to trimming and J lost 0 bases; unmatched junction nucleotides: 8. The CDR3 sequence is CATSARTTGPNTGELFF. CDR3 coding DNA: TGTGCCACCAGTGCCAGAACGACAGGGCCGAACACCGGGGAGCTGTTTTTT.

Ten or more counts support this clonotype. This chain links TRBV2 with TRBJ2-2; no clear D gene. CDR3 length: 16 amino acids. Germline CDR1 and CDR2: SNHLY and FYNNEI. V was clipped by 2 bases and J by 0 bases, with 10 bases between them. The CDR3 DNA is TGTGCCAGCAGTGAATTAGGGATCGCGAACACCGGGGAGCTGTTTTTT. The encoded protein is CASSELGIANTGELFF.

This clonotype has at least ten counts. The rearrangement uses TRBV27 and TRBJ2-1; 8 bases match TRBD2. Per the germline V gene, CDR1 is MNHEY and CDR2 is SMNVEV (reference sequence). Trimming at V came to 5 bases and at J to 7 bases, leaving 13 bases not matched to a gene. This CDR3 is 16 amino acids long. The CDR3 region is CASSIPGLVGLNEQFF. CDR3 DNA: TGTGCCAGCAGTATACCGGGACTAGTGGGTTTAAATGAGCAGTTCTTC.

Concerning this clonotype itself: A read error may be the cause here, since a much bigger clone is one base away. The chain links TRBV5-6 to TRBJ2-1; TRBD2 agrees at 7 bases. The CDR3 has 14 residues. From germline, CDR1 is SGHDT and CDR2 YYEEEE. The CDR3 reads CASRASGDYNGQFF. CDR3 sequence (DNA): TGTGCCAGCAGGGCTAGCGGTGACTACAATGGGCAGTTCTTC.

This clonotype has ten or more counts. V and J are TRBV6-2 or TRBV6-3 and TRBJ1-1, with unresolved D. This CDR3 region has 18 residues. Per the germline V gene, CDR1 is MNHEY and CDR2 is SVGEGT. Between the trimmed V and J ends, which lost 2 bases and 0 bases, there was a span of 19 bases. The CDR3 DNA reads TGTGCCAGCAGTTACAGTCGCGGATCGGTGAAGATGAACACTGAAGCTTTCTTT. It yields the protein CASSYSRGSVKMNTEAFF.